This TCR beta chain was observed in a study of metastatic and nonmetastatic thyroid tumors. Study-wide background: Repertoires were compared across blood and tumor or nodule tissue from malignant and benign thyroid patients. Study results and caveats: When malignant thyroid tumors were compared with benign nodules, TCR beta diversity was reportedly significantly higher in the malignant tumors. This held in both blood and tumor samples.

Patients had received no treatment of any kind before thyroid surgery. Per the original methods: Researchers built a distant-metastasis classifier for papillary thyroid cancer that drew on CDR3 differences across clinicopathological groups. Using MiXCR, TCRdb re-called clones from the PCR reads. These V and J calls originate from TCRdb's pipeline instead of the authors' own analysis. The table shows tens of thousands of clones, with approximately 40% occurring only once. This clone is medium-sized by share. Its antigen is unknown. J was trimmed by 6 bases and V by 3 bases; bases with no gene match: 7. CDR3 length: 15 residues. Germline V lookup: CDR1 SGHTA, CDR2 FQGNSA.

The rearrangement joins TRBV7-2 to TRBJ2-7; 11 bases line up with TRBD2. The sample was blood. The clonotype comes from a male donor with papillary thyroid cancer or a benign thyroid nodule (not recorded which). Some clones in this sample may be carry-over from other donors' samples. The CDR3 nucleotides read TGTGCCAGCAGCTTCGCTAGCGGGAGGATCTCCGAGCAGTACTTC. Protein product: CASSFASGRISEQYF.